Shown below are 32 T cell receptor beta chains from a single sample sequenced in a study of T-cell memory formation after mild COVID-19. TCRdb ran MiXCR on the 5' RACE reads and lists one entry per CDR3 protein. There are about 360,000 distinct CDR3 sequences in the sample; 13% to 15% occur only once, and 20% to 25% lies in the top ten. Sequenced: PBMCs or a T cell subset sorted from them (not recorded which). All receptors derive from a man aged 18 to 29 who had mild COVID-19 (a few samples of this study predate the infection). Cell type and time point are not known.

The rearrangement uses TRBV7-2 and TRBJ2-1; 12 bases are a match to TRBD2. V dropped 5 bases and J dropped 4; count of bases not matched to a gene: 3. CDR3 size: 15 residues. Germline CDR1 reads SGHTA; CDR2 reads FQGNSA. The CDR3, as DNA: TGTGCCAGCAGCAAAACTAGCGGGGGGTACAATGAGCAGTTCTTC. Translated: CASSKTSGGYNEQFF.

This clonotype was seen a few times. The V and J genes are TRBV4-3 and TRBJ1-1; 9 bases line up with TRBD1. The CDR3 is made up of 13 amino acids. Trimming at V came to 4 bases and at J to 7 bases, leaving 4 bases not matched to a gene. The V gene's germline CDR1 is LGHNA and CDR2 YSLEER. CDR3 region: CASSPQGAHEAFF. Written as DNA, the CDR3 is TGCGCCAGCAGCCCACAGGGGGCCCATGAAGCTTTCTTT.

The gene calls are TRBV7-9 and TRBJ2-3; 7 bases map to TRBD1. Germline V gene sequence: CDR1 SEHNR, CDR2 FQNEAQ (reference sequence). V shed 5 bases, J shed 2 bases, and the junction held 7 bases outside the gene matches. The CDR3 length is 15 residues. CDR3 sequence reads: CASSQGVRSTDTQYF. The CDR3 coding sequence is TGTGCCAGCAGCCAGGGGGTCAGATCCACAGATACGCAGTATTTT.

This clonotype has a count of ten or more. This chain joins TRBV20-1 and TRBJ1-1; 7 positions agree with TRBD1. The CDR3 is 17 residues long. Germline V CDR1 and CDR2: DFQATT, SNEGSKA (reference sequence). V trimming: 0 bases; J trimming: 2 bases; junction bases outside the gene matches: 12. The CDR3 nucleotides read TGCAGTGCTAGAGATACGGGCAGGGGGTCTATAAACACTGAAGCTTTCTTT. It specifies CSARDTGRGSINTEAFF.

This chain uses TRBV6-2 or TRBV6-3 with TRBJ2-2, with 8 positions matching TRBD1. Germline V gene sequence: CDR1 MNHEY, CDR2 SVGEGT. J was trimmed by 5 bases and V by 0 bases; bases with no gene match: 5. The CDR3 runs to 16 residues. This CDR3 is CASSYSPDRVTGELFF. The DNA for the CDR3 is TGTGCCAGCAGTTACTCGCCGGACAGGGTTACCGGGGAGCTGTTTTTT.

This clonotype has only a few counts. J is TRBJ1-5 and V is TRBV5-5, with D possibly matching TRBD1 (6 bases). Germline CDR1 SGHKS, CDR2 YYEKEE (reference sequence). CDR3 length: 15 amino acids. Trimming pared 3 bases from V and 7 bases from J, leaving 17 bases between. CDR3 sequence (DNA): TGTGCCAGCAGCTGGGGGGGCGGGAGCGGGCAGCCCCAGCATTTT. Translating it yields CASSWGGGSGQPQHF.

This clonotype has a handful of counts. A read error may produce the germline difference seen at one junction end. The chain employs TRBV20-1 and TRBJ2-5, with 7 bases that match TRBD1. This CDR3 is built from 13 residues. Germline values: CDR1 DFQATT, CDR2 SNEGSKA (reference sequence). The CDR3 DNA reads TGCAGTGCTAGTCACAGGGGAAGGGAGACCCGGTACTTC. It is translated as CSASHRGRETRYF.

J is TRBJ1-1 and V is TRBV18; D possibly corresponds to TRBD1 (6 bases). Germline V gene lookup returns CDR1 KGHSH and CDR2 LQKENI. The CDR3 spans 15 residues. V lost 6 bases to trimming and J lost 5 bases, with 19 bases between them. CDR3 bases: TGTGCCAGCTCCCCCCAAGGGGGGTACGGGACTGAAGCTTTCTTT. This gives the protein CASSPQGGYGTEAFF.

This clonotype was observed at least ten times. The gene calls are TRBV7-8 and TRBJ2-5; the match to TRBD2 covers 12 bases. The CDR3 extends over 16 amino acids. Germline V gives CDR1 SGHVS, CDR2 FQNEAQ. The V gene end was trimmed by 6 bases and the J gene end by 7 bases; junction bases not matched to a gene: 12. The CDR3 here is CASSLSASGGARTQYF. DNA of the CDR3: TGTGCCAGCAGTCTTAGTGCTAGCGGGGGGGCCAGGACCCAGTACTTC.

This clonotype was detected many times. This rearrangement joins TRBV10-3 to TRBJ2-6, with no clear D. The CDR3 has 16 amino acids. V lost 2 bases, J lost 0 bases, and 8 bases lay in between. The germline V gene has CDR1 ENHRY and CDR2 SYGVKD. CDR3 amino acids: CAISESSFSGANVLTF. CDR3 in DNA: TGTGCCATCAGTGAGAGTAGCTTCTCTGGGGCCAACGTCCTGACTTTC.

The rearrangement uses TRBV6-1 and TRBJ1-2, with a weak D call TRBD1 (6 bases). The CDR3 is made up of 15 amino acids. CDR1 and CDR2 (germline): MNHNS, SASEGT. The V end was cut by 0 bases, the J end by 3 bases, with 11 bases between. CDR3 in DNA: TGTGCCAGCAGTGAAGCGTCTGCAGGGGACTATGGCTACACCTTC. Its protein product is CASSEASAGDYGYTF.

This clonotype was observed at least ten times. This rearrangement joins TRBV12-3 or TRBV12-4 to TRBJ1-1; 8 bases fit TRBD1. CDR3 size: 14 residues. With V trimmed by 10 bases and J by 1 base, 8 bases remained unmatched. The CDR3 DNA follows: TGTGCCACGCGAACAGGGGGTGGGAACACTGAAGCTTTCTTT. Translated, it gives CATRTGGGNTEAFF.

This chain uses TRBV12-3 or TRBV12-4 with TRBJ1-3; 7 positions match TRBD1. The CDR3 has 17 residues. V was pared by 3 bases and J by 0 bases, with 8 bases of the junction left unmatched. The CDR3 protein is CASSLAPGQASGNTIYF. DNA of the CDR3: TGTGCCAGCAGTTTGGCCCCCGGACAGGCCTCTGGAAACACCATATATTTT.

CDR3 in amino acids: CASSYSGTGGYNEQFF. The CDR3, as DNA: TGTGCCAGCAGTTACTCCGGGACAGGGGGTTACAATGAGCAGTTCTTC. The chain uses TRBV6-5 and TRBJ2-1, with 11 bases lining up with TRBD1. The germline V gene has CDR1 MNHEY and CDR2 SVGAGI. This CDR3 comprises 16 residues. V lost 0 bases and J lost 4; bases outside the gene matches: 2.

This clonotype was counted many times. The chain links TRBV20-1 to TRBJ1-1; D call uncertain. This CDR3 comprises 14 residues. Per the germline V gene, CDR1 is DFQATT and CDR2 is SNEGSKA (reference sequence). V was clipped by 3 bases and J by 0 bases, with 11 bases between them. CDR3 nucleotide sequence: TGCAGTGCTAGCGGGGAGAAGGTGAACACTGAAGCTTTCTTT. Its protein product is CSASGEKVNTEAFF.

The sample holds many counts of this clonotype. The chain's CDR3 is CASSSFGLPGALSGANVLTF. The DNA of the CDR3 is TGCGCCAGCAGTTCCTTCGGGTTGCCAGGGGCTCTCTCTGGGGCCAACGTCCTGACTTTC. The chain is built from TRBV5-1 and TRBJ2-6; D is possibly TRBD1 (6 bases). CDR1 is SGHRS, CDR2 YFSETQ, per germline. Trimming pared 5 bases from V and 0 bases from J, leaving 24 bases between. The CDR3 totals 20 residues.

This clonotype was observed a few times. V is TRBV12-3 or TRBV12-4 and J is TRBJ1-1, with D possibly matching TRBD1 (6 bases). The V and J ends lost 2 bases and 0 bases respectively, with 19 bases between them. The CDR3 runs to 18 residues. CDR3 bases: TGTGCCAGCAGTTTAAGCGGGGGGGCGGGCAGATTGAACACTGAAGCTTTCTTT. Its translation: CASSLSGGAGRLNTEAFF.

The chain joins TRBV4-1 to TRBJ2-1; TRBD1 or TRBD2 may be the D gene (5 bases each). Germline V gene data show CDR1 as MGHRA and CDR2 as YSYEKL. The CDR3 sequence is 15 residues long. V was shortened by 2 bases and J by 5 bases, with 13 bases between the two germline ends. The DNA for the CDR3 is TGCGCCAGCAGCCAATTCTCCGGGACCAACAATGAGCAGTTCTTC. Translation: CASSQFSGTNNEQFF.

The V call is TRBV20-1, the J call TRBJ1-3; D perhaps matches TRBD1 (5 bases). Germline assignment: CDR1 DFQATT and CDR2 SNEGSKA (reference sequence). The germline V and J ends were trimmed by 3 bases and 6 bases, with 18 bases remaining between them. The CDR3 is 15 residues long. The CDR3 spells CSARGTSGRANTIYF. The CDR3, as DNA: TGCAGTGCTAGGGGGACCTCAGGAAGGGCAAACACCATATATTTT.

The J gene is TRBJ1-2, the V gene TRBV5-1; 10 positions match TRBD1. Germline V gene lookup returns CDR1 SGHRS and CDR2 YFSETQ. Losses at the gene ends were 2 bases for V and 3 bases for J; bases not matched to a gene: 4. The CDR3 loop spans 15 amino acids. The CDR3 region has the DNA TGCGCCAGCAGCTTTTACGGGACAGGGGACTATGGCTACACCTTC. This translates into CASSFYGTGDYGYTF. The whole variable domain, remainder taken from reference TRBV5-1 and TRBJ1-2, is KAGVTQTPRYLIKTRGQQVTLSCSPISGHRSVSWYQQTPGQGLQFLFEYFSETQRNKGNFPGRFSGRQFSNSRSEMNVSTLELGDSALYLCASSFYGTGDYGYTFGSGTRLTVV.

This clonotype was seen more than once but under ten times. This chain connects TRBV9 to TRBJ1-4; 7 bases align to TRBD1. With V trimmed by 4 bases and J by 7 bases, 13 bases remained unmatched. The CDR3 extends over 16 amino acids. Germline CDR1 and CDR2: SGDLS and YYNGEE. The CDR3, as DNA: TGTGCCAGCAGCAGCCTACCCGAGGGGGCGCGTGAAAAACTGTTTTTT. Translation gives CASSSLPEGAREKLFF.

In DNA, the CDR3 is TGTGCCACCCGGTCCACTAATGAAAAACTGTTTTTT. It is translated as CATRSTNEKLFF. The rearrangement joins TRBV5-6 to TRBJ1-4, with D unclear. CDR3 length: 12 residues. With 9 bases removed from V and 2 bases from J, the gap between germline ends came to 8 bases. Germline CDR1 SGHDT, CDR2 YYEEEE.

This clonotype was seen a few times. The rearrangement links TRBV20-1 to TRBJ2-6; no reliable D call. The CDR3 has 13 amino acids. CDR1 DFQATT and CDR2 SNEGSKA come from the germline V gene (reference sequence). V gave up 2 bases and J gave up 0 bases, with 2 bases separating them. The CDR3: CSARRSGANVLTF. In nucleotides, the CDR3 is TGCAGTGCTAGACGCTCTGGGGCCAACGTCCTGACTTTC.

This clonotype has a handful of counts. The V and J genes are TRBV4-3 and TRBJ1-1, with 7 positions matching TRBD1. The length of the CDR3 is 16 residues. The J segment lost 0 bases and the V segment lost 4 bases, leaving 8 bases of the junction unmatched. Germline V lookup: CDR1 LGHNA, CDR2 YSLEER. The CDR3 region has the DNA TGCGCCAGCAGCCTAGGACAGGATACTTTGAACACTGAAGCTTTCTTT. This codes for CASSLGQDTLNTEAFF.

This clonotype appeared a few times. The rearrangement joins TRBV7-9 to TRBJ2-2; D is unresolved. CDR3 length: 14 amino acids. The V end was cut by 5 bases, the J end by 0 bases, with 7 bases between. Germline V CDR1 and CDR2: SEHNR, FQNEAQ (reference sequence). CDR3 loop: CASSPRPNTGELFF. The CDR3 DNA is TGTGCCAGCAGCCCCCGACCGAACACCGGGGAGCTGTTTTTT. Full variable domain (outside the CDR3, taken from reference TRBV7-9 and TRBJ2-2): DTGVSQNPRHKITKRGQNVTFRCDPISEHNRLYWYRQTLGQGPEFLTYFQNEAQLEKSRLLSDRFSAERPKGSFSTLEIQRTEQGDSAMYLCASSPRPNTGELFFGEGSRLTVL.

J is TRBJ2-1 and V is TRBV7-3, with D perhaps matching TRBD1 (6 bases). Germline V gene data show CDR1 as SGHTA and CDR2 as FQGTGA. Trimming took 5 bases from V and 5 from J, leaving 19 bases between them. The CDR3 contains 16 residues. The CDR3 spells CASSPLGGWGNNEQFF. The DNA for the CDR3 is TGTGCCAGCAGCCCACTAGGGGGTTGGGGGAACAATGAGCAGTTCTTC.

DNA of the CDR3: TGTGCCAGCAGTCAGCAGACAGGGGAGCGCGGAAAACTGTTTTTT. Translating gives CASSQQTGERGKLFF. The J gene is TRBJ1-4, the V gene TRBV12-3 or TRBV12-4; 8 bases match TRBD1. The ends lost 5 bases at V and 10 bases at J; junction bases unmatched: 12. This CDR3 region has 15 residues.

This clonotype was seen only a few times. The gene calls are TRBV7-2 and TRBJ2-4; D could derive from TRBD1 or TRBD2 (5 bases each). The germline V gene has CDR1 SGHTA and CDR2 FQGNSA. V was shortened by 1 base and J by 1 base, with 11 bases between the two germline ends. This CDR3 region has 16 residues. The CDR3: CASSLDPGTAKNIQYF. CDR3 bases: TGTGCCAGCAGCTTAGACCCGGGGACCGCCAAAAACATTCAGTACTTC.

This clonotype turned up a few times. The chain combines TRBV5-1 with TRBJ2-5, with D unresolved. CDR1 and CDR2 from the germline V gene are SGHRS and YFSETQ. V lost 4 bases and J lost 4, with 17 bases in between. The CDR3 runs 15 residues. The CDR3 nucleotides read TGCGCCAGCAGCCGAGATGGACGGGTGGGAGAGACCCAGTACTTC. Encoded protein: CASSRDGRVGETQYF.

This chain connects TRBV6-5 to TRBJ2-7, with D possibly TRBD2 on 5 matching bases. This CDR3 has 13 residues. Trimming shortened V by 0 bases and J by 7 bases, and 10 bases separated the two germline ends. CDR1 is MNHEY, CDR2 SVGAGI, per germline. The CDR3 coding sequence is TGTGCCAGCAGTTACTCCAGCCGAGGGGAGCAGTACGTC. This encodes CASSYSSRGEQYV.

The chain carries TRBV25-1 and TRBJ2-3; D is possibly TRBD1 (5 bases). Germline CDR1 and CDR2: MGHDK and SYGVNS. The V gene lost 7 bases and the J gene lost 1 base, with 6 bases spanning the gap. CDR3 length equals 12 residues. Here the CDR3 reads CASIQGTDTQYF. CDR3 DNA sequence: TGTGCCAGCATACAGGGCACAGATACGCAGTATTTT.

The chain carries TRBV5-1 and TRBJ1-4; D gene uncertain. Germline CDR1 is SGHRS and CDR2 is YFSETQ. Trimming left V 2 bases short and J 8 bases short, with 7 bases between. This CDR3 has 12 residues. In DNA, the CDR3 is TGCGCCAGCAGCTTAAAAGGGGAAAAACTGTTTTTT. Translation gives CASSLKGEKLFF.